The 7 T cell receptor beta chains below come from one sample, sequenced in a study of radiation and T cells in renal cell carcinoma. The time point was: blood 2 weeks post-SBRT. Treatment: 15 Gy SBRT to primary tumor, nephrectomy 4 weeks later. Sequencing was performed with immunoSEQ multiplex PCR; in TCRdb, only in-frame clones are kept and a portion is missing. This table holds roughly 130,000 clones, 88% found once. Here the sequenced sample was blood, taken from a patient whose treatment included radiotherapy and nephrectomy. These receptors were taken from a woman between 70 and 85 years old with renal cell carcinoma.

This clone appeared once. CDR3 in DNA: TGTGCCACCAGCAGAGATCCGACAGGGGGCCGTCAGCCCCAGCATTTT. Translated, it gives CATSRDPTGGRQPQHF. The gene calls are TRBV15 and TRBJ1-5, with TRBD1 identical over 10 bases. The CDR3 has 16 residues. Germline-derived CDR1 and CDR2 are LNHNV and YYDKDF (reference sequence). V lost 0 bases to trimming and J lost 6 bases; unmatched junction nucleotides: 5.

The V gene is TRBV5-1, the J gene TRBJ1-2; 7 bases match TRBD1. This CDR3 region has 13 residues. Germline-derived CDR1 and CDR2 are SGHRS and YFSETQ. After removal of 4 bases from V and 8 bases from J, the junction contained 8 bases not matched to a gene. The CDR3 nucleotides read TGCGCCAGCAGCCCCGACAGGGCTCGGGGCTACACCTTC. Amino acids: CASSPDRARGYTF.

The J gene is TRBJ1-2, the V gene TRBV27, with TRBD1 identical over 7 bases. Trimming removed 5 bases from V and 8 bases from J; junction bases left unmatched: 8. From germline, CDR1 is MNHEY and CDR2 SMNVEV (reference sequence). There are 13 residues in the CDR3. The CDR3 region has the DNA TGTGCCAGCAGTCCTGACAGGGATCGGGGCTACACCTTC. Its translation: CASSPDRDRGYTF.

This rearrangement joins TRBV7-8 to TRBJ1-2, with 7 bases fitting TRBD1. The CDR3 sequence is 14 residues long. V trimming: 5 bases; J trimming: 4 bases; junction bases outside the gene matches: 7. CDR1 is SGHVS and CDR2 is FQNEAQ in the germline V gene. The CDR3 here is CASSPRQGSYGYTF. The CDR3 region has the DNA TGTGCCAGCAGCCCCCGACAGGGATCCTATGGCTACACCTTC.

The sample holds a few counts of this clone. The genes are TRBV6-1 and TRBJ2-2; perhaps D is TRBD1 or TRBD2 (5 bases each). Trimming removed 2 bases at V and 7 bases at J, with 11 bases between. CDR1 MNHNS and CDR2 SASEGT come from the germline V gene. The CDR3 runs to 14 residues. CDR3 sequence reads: CASSEFTGRGELFF. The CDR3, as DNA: TGTGCCAGCAGTGAATTTACGGGACGCGGGGAGCTGTTTTTT.

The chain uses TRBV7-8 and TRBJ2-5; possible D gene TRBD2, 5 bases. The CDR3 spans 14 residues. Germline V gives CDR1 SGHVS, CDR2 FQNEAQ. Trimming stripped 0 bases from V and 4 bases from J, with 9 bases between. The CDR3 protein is CASSLAEGRETQYF. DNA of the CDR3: TGTGCCAGCAGCTTAGCTGAGGGCCGAGAGACCCAGTACTTC.

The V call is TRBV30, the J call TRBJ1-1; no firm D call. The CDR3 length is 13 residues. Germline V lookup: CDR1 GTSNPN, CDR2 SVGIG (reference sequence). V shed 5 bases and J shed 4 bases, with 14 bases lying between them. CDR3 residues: CAWQWPRSTEAFF. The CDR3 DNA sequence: TGTGCCTGGCAGTGGCCGAGGAGCACTGAAGCTTTCTTT.